One and the same sample provided the 10 T cell receptor beta chains below, sequenced in a study of blood T cell repertoires in COVID-19. TCRdb's table, derived via immunoSEQ multiplex PCR, lists solely in-frame clones and lacks some. The table lists 80,000 to 90,000 clones, roughly 87% of them singletons. Sequencing input: peripheral blood. These receptors were taken from a man in his sixties with acute or convalescent COVID-19.

The rearrangement uses TRBV7-8 and TRBJ1-2, with D maybe TRBD1 (6 bases). V lost 1 base and J lost 4, with 10 bases in between. Germline-derived CDR1 and CDR2 are SGHVS and FQNEAQ. The CDR3 is made up of 14 amino acids. The CDR3: CASSLGQGTYGYTF. Here the CDR3 DNA reads TGTGCCAGCAGCTTAGGGCAGGGGACCTATGGCTACACCTTC.

CDR3 sequence (DNA): TGTGCCAGCAGCCGGACAGGGGCGCGTACAGATACGCAGTATTTT. Translated: CASSRTGARTDTQYF. The genes are TRBV5-6 and TRBJ2-3; 9 bases align to TRBD1. CDR3 length equals 15 residues. The germline gives CDR1 SGHDT, CDR2 YYEEEE. J lost 3 bases, V lost 4 bases, and 6 bases had no gene match.

The CDR3 region has the DNA TGCAGTGCCCGAAGGGGGATGGAGCAGTACTTC. Residues: CSARRGMEQYF. The chain couples TRBV20-1 to TRBJ2-7; the D gene is possibly TRBD1 (6 bases). The germline V gene has CDR1 DFQATT and CDR2 SNEGSKA (reference sequence). V was trimmed by 6 bases and J by 7 bases, leaving 13 bases between them. This CDR3 has 11 residues.

The chain links TRBV4-2 to TRBJ2-1; TRBD2 agrees at 13 bases. Looked up from germline, CDR1 is LGHNA and CDR2 is YNFKEQ. The J segment lost 6 bases and the V segment lost 0 bases, leaving 5 bases of the junction unmatched. The CDR3 has 17 amino acids. CDR3 coding DNA: TGTGCCAGCAGCCAAGATTTACTAGCGGGGGGGGCCAATGAGCAGTTCTTC. The encoded protein is CASSQDLLAGGANEQFF.

The CDR3 nucleotides are TGTGCCACCAGTGCCCGGGACGGAGCGGGGTTCAATGAGCAGTTCTTC. Protein sequence: CATSARDGAGFNEQFF. The V call is TRBV24-1, the J call TRBJ2-1, with 7 bases lining up with TRBD2. Germline values: CDR1 KGHDR, CDR2 SFDVKD. The J segment lost 6 bases and the V segment lost 5 bases, leaving 12 bases of the junction unmatched. This CDR3 spans 16 amino acids.

The rearrangement joins TRBV28 to TRBJ1-1; maybe TRBD1 (5 bases). Germline V gene sequence: CDR1 MDHEN, CDR2 SYDVKM. V lost 5 bases and J 0 bases, leaving 13 bases between the germline ends. The CDR3 length is 15 residues. As DNA, the CDR3 is TGTGCCAGCAGTCCCCAAGGGGTTATGAACACTGAAGCTTTCTTT. Its protein is CASSPQGVMNTEAFF.

For the CDR3, the DNA is TGCGCCAGCAGCTCGCCGCTAAGAAAGGGGAATGCTGGGGCCAACGTCCTGACTTTC. Its protein is CASSSPLRKGNAGANVLTF. The chain carries TRBV5-1 and TRBJ2-6, with D possibly matching TRBD1 (5 bases). V was clipped by 3 bases and J by 2 bases, with 21 bases between them. Germline assignment: CDR1 SGHRS and CDR2 YFSETQ. This CDR3 has 19 residues.

The chain employs TRBV10-3 and TRBJ2-1; TRBD1 aligns across 8 bases. Germline V gene data show CDR1 as ENHRY and CDR2 as SYGVKD. CDR3 length: 13 residues. J was trimmed by 6 bases and V by 7 bases; bases with no gene match: 5. CDR3 loop: CAINLDRGNEQFF. The CDR3, as DNA: TGTGCCATCAACCTAGACAGGGGCAATGAGCAGTTCTTC.

This clone was picked up one time. V is TRBV27 and J is TRBJ1-5; D uncertain. The CDR3 has 15 residues. Germline loops: CDR1 MNHEY, CDR2 SMNVEV (reference sequence). V was cut by 2 bases and J by 1 base, with 9 bases left in between. CDR3 DNA: TGTGCCAGCAGTTTAGGGCCGGGGAGCAATCAGCCCCAGCATTTT. This encodes CASSLGPGSNQPQHF.

The chain combines TRBV20-1 with TRBJ2-3; no clear D. The germline CDR1 and CDR2 sequences are DFQATT and SNEGSKA (reference sequence). Trimming shortened V by 4 bases and J by 6 bases, and 8 bases separated the two germline ends. This CDR3 is built from 11 residues. CDR3 nucleotides: TGCAGTGCTACCCCCCGGGATACGCAGTATTTT. This sequence encodes CSATPRDTQYF.